Sequencing of this T cell receptor beta chain was carried out in a study of T cells in Graves' hyperthyroidism and ophthalmopathy. As to this clonotype: Antigen specificity is unknown.

Researchers amplified the TCR beta CDR3 regions from RNA transcripts. The TCR CDR3 was amplified in a first-round RT-PCR using the HTBI primer set. TCRdb reanalysed the multiplex PCR reads using MiXCR and keeps one entry per CDR3 protein. The data hold some 700,000 distinct CDR3 sequences, with about 18% observed a single time. The study defined stable Graves' hyperthyroidism as no ophthalmopathy progression within 18 months. The study enrolled patients aged 18 to 65 with newly diagnosed hyperthyroidism of under 2 months' duration. Uncontrolled infection, other autoimmune disease, pregnancy or lactation excluded patients. Study results and caveats: Peripheral blood also featured most of the thyroid clonotypes expanded above 0.001.

V was pared by 3 bases and J by 4 bases, with 8 bases between. The CDR3 runs 12 residues. CDR1 is DFQATT and CDR2 is SNEGSKA in the germline V gene (reference sequence). The sequencing input was blood. The sequence was obtained from a man in his forties or fifties with Graves' hyperthyroidism. The chain combines TRBV20-1 with TRBJ2-3; D ambiguous. CDR3 residues: CSARGNPDTQYF. The CDR3 DNA sequence: TGCAGTGCTAGGGGGAACCCAGATACGCAGTATTTT.